The sequence of this TCR beta chain was determined in a study of T cells in Graves' hyperthyroidism and ophthalmopathy. Whole-study results and caveats: Blood also showed most of the thyroid clonotypes that were expanded above 0.001.

The CDR3 sequence is 16 residues long. V was shortened by 0 bases and J by 5 bases, with 14 bases between the two germline ends. The V gene's germline CDR1 is SGHTA and CDR2 FQGNSA. TCR beta CDR3 regions were amplified from RNA. In the first-round RT-PCR of the TCR CDR3, the HTBI primer set was used. TCRdb re-derived calls from the multiplex PCR reads in MiXCR, one entry per CDR3 protein. Altogether 500,000 to 550,000 distinct CDR3 sequences are present, 15% to 20% being singletons, with the ten largest covering 40% to 50%. Duration under 3 months, a NOSPECS grade of at least 4, and a Clinical Activity Score of at least 3 characterized the ophthalmopathy patients. This clonotype was seen repeatedly, ten times or more. What it binds is unknown.

The specimen was blood. The V and J genes are TRBV7-2 and TRBJ2-1; TRBD2 is a possible D gene (5 bases). The sequence was obtained from a man aged 40-49 years with Graves' ophthalmopathy. The DNA of the CDR3 is TGTGCCAGCAGCTTAGCTAGCGCGAGAATAAACAATGAGCAGTTCTTC. Its translation: CASSLASARINNEQFF.